This T cell receptor beta chain was recovered during a study of T cell responses to AZD1222 COVID-19 vaccine. Sequencing was performed with immunoSEQ multiplex PCR; in TCRdb, only in-frame clones are kept and a portion is missing. The sample includes roughly 100,000 clones, around 95% seen only once; the top ten take approximately 2.2%. The CDR3 is 13 residues long. Germline values: CDR1 LNHDA, CDR2 SQIVND (reference sequence). V lost 5 bases, J lost 5 bases, and 12 bases lay in between. The TCR sequence derives from an adult in good health. The source was peripheral blood, collected on day 0 of AZD1222 vaccination. This chain uses TRBV19 with TRBJ1-1; maybe TRBD1 (5 bases). This CDR3 reads CASSVSGPTEAFF. DNA of the CDR3: TGTGCCAGTAGTGTCTCGGGGCCAACTGAAGCTTTCTTT. The full variable domain, in which reference TRBV19 and TRBJ1-1 provide the parts outside the CDR3, is DGGITQSPKYLFRKEGQNVTLSCEQNLNHDAMYWYRQDPGQGLRLIYYSQIVNDFQKGDIAEGYSVSREKKESFPLTVTSAQKNPTAFYLCASSVSGPTEAFFGQGTRLTVV.